This T cell receptor (beta chain) comes out of a study of neurological immune-mediated disorders. General observations from the study: Falling below healthy controls, multiple sclerosis showed the least TCR clonal expansion, while HTLV-1-associated myelopathy showed the most. No link was found between any clinical or MRI feature and the multiple sclerosis repertoire cluster.

Concerning this clonotype itself: Its antigen is undetermined.

This CDR3 is 14 amino acids long. Looked up from germline, CDR1 is SNHLY and CDR2 is FYNNEI. J lost 4 bases, V lost 6 bases, and 9 bases had no gene match. The cDNA came from 5'RACE, which used 10-nucleotide random UMIs. TCRdb itself ran the 5' RACE reads through MiXCR, one entry per CDR3 protein. This table has under 85,000 distinct CDR3 sequences, approximately 5.3% appearing once. The clonotype originates from a human donor with multiple sclerosis. The donor label of this sample is uncertain. The genes are TRBV2 and TRBJ2-7; 7 nucleotides line up with TRBD1. The material sequenced was PBMCs. The CDR3 nucleotides read TGTGCCAGCAGCCTACAGGGGAGTGAGTACGAGCAGTACTTC. It yields the protein CASSLQGSEYEQYF.